Following are 26 T cell receptor beta chains from one sample sequenced in a study of PD-L1 blockade in urothelial cancer. Clones were sequenced by immunoSEQ multiplex PCR, and TCRdb holds only the in-frame ones, with some missing. The data show some 43,000 clones, 65% to 85% seen once. Described time point: pretreatment peripheral blood. The sequenced sample was PBMCs, obtained around atezolizumab (anti-PD-L1) treatment. Receptors originate from a man aged 60-69 years with urothelial cancer.

This clone is a singleton in its sample. One end of the junction is discordant with germline, which a read error may explain. The chain links TRBV15 to TRBJ1-3; 7 bases are a match to TRBD1. Germline CDR1 LNHNV, CDR2 YYDKDF (reference sequence). CDR3 length equals 14 residues. CDR3: CVTAGGWGRNTIYF. In DNA form, the CDR3 reads TGTGTCACCGCAGGGGGGTGGGGAAGAAACACCATATATTTT.

The chain is built from TRBV11-1 and TRBJ2-2, with D perhaps TRBD2 (5 bases). The CDR3 has 15 amino acids. Looked up from germline, CDR1 is SGHAT and CDR2 is FQDESV (reference sequence). V was cut by 5 bases and J by 7 bases, with 17 bases left in between. The CDR3 bases are TGTGCCAGCAGCCTAGGCCCGGGAACGGGCGGGGAGCTGTTTTTT. This encodes CASSLGPGTGGELFF.

The genes are TRBV28 and TRBJ1-2, with a weak D call TRBD1 (6 bases). Germline V gene data show CDR1 as MDHEN and CDR2 as SYDVKM. This CDR3 is built from 13 residues. V lost 11 bases and J 2 bases, leaving 15 bases between the germline ends. The CDR3: CAANRASNYGYTF. CDR3 nucleotides: TGTGCCGCAAACAGGGCTTCGAACTATGGCTACACCTTC.

The V call is TRBV5-6, the J call TRBJ1-5; 7 nucleotides line up with TRBD1. Looked up from germline, CDR1 is SGHDT and CDR2 is YYEEEE. The CDR3 sequence is 15 residues long. With V trimmed by 4 bases and J by 2 bases, 6 bases remained unmatched. Here the CDR3 DNA reads TGTGCCAGCAGCGCGACAGGGATCGGCAATCAGCCCCAGCATTTT. Translating gives CASSATGIGNQPQHF.

CDR3 sequence: CASSPTGGQGQPQHF. The CDR3 DNA reads as TGCGCCAGCAGTCCGACAGGGGGCCAAGGTCAGCCCCAGCATTTT. V gene TRBV5-1 combines with J gene TRBJ1-5, with 10 bases fitting TRBD1. V trimming: 5 bases; J trimming: 6 bases; junction bases outside the gene matches: 8. Per the germline V gene, CDR1 is SGHRS and CDR2 is YFSETQ. This CDR3 spans 15 amino acids. The variable domain in full, with the rest retrieved from reference TRBV5-1 and TRBJ1-5, is KAGVTQTPRYLIKTRGQQVTLSCSPISGHRSVSWYQQTPGQGLQFLFEYFSETQRNKGNFPGRFSGRQFSNSRSEMNVSTLELGDSALYLCASSPTGGQGQPQHFGDGTRLSIL.

The rearrangement uses TRBV27 and TRBJ2-5, with 12 nucleotides matching TRBD2. J was trimmed by 5 bases and V by 3 bases; bases with no gene match: 10. Germline V gene data show CDR1 as MNHEY and CDR2 as SMNVEV (reference sequence). The CDR3 extends over 17 amino acids. The CDR3, as DNA: TGTGCCAGCAGTTTTCTCTCTAGCGGGAGGGCCTGGGAGACCCAGTACTTC. Residues: CASSFLSSGRAWETQYF.

In regard to this clone: This sample includes further DNA sequences coding for the same CDR3. The chain links TRBV10-2 to TRBJ1-2; D remains ambiguous. V lost 5 bases and J lost 5, with 9 bases in between. In germline, CDR1 is WSHSY, CDR2 SAAADI. This CDR3 comprises 12 residues. The CDR3 region is CASSPGIYGYTF. CDR3 bases: TGCGCCAGCAGTCCGGGAATTTATGGCTACACCTTC.

J is TRBJ1-1 and V is TRBV29-1; weak D call: TRBD1 (5 bases). Germline CDR1 is SQVTM and CDR2 is ANQGSEA. The CDR3 spans 16 residues. The V end was cut by 6 bases, the J end by 0 bases, with 20 bases between. CDR3 in DNA: TGCAGCGTGGATCCTGTTGGGGGAGGGGTGAACACTGAAGCTTTCTTT. Translating it yields CSVDPVGGGVNTEAFF.

CDR3 nucleotide sequence: TGTGCCAGCAGCCCATACGGACTAGCGGGCGAGCAGTTCTTC. It specifies CASSPYGLAGEQFF. The chain couples TRBV11-2 to TRBJ2-1; 11 positions agree with TRBD2. Unmatched junction bases numbered 7, after V lost 5 bases and J lost 10 bases. Germline CDR1 and CDR2: SGHAT and FQNNGV. The CDR3 is made up of 14 amino acids.

This clone was seen only once. The gene calls are TRBV11-1 and TRBJ2-1; TRBD2 matches 12 bases. This CDR3 has 16 residues. Germline V lookup: CDR1 SGHAT, CDR2 FQDESV (reference sequence). V was clipped by 1 base and J by 9 bases; unmatched bases: 7. The DNA of the CDR3 is TGTGCCAGCAGCTTAGGGACTAGCGGGATAGAGGGTGAGCAGTTCTTC. This codes for CASSLGTSGIEGEQFF.

In DNA, the CDR3 is TGTGCCAGCAGCGCACAGGGTTACGGGGAGCTGTTTTTT. Its protein product is CASSAQGYGELFF. The chain employs TRBV11-3 and TRBJ2-2, with D tentatively TRBD1 (6 bases). The CDR3 sequence is 13 residues long. Germline V gene sequence: CDR1 SGHNT, CDR2 YENEEA. The germline V and J ends were trimmed by 5 bases and 7 bases, with 11 bases remaining between them.

The chain employs TRBV19 and TRBJ2-3; perhaps TRBD2 as D (6 bases). Trimming removed 9 bases from V and 1 base from J, with 17 bases in between. CDR1 and CDR2 from the germline V gene are LNHDA and SQIVND (reference sequence). This CDR3 comprises 15 residues. The CDR3 region has the DNA TGTGCCAGCCGCGCTTTAGCGGAGGGCACAGATACGCAGTATTTT. As protein: CASRALAEGTDTQYF.

This clone was observed once. The V and J genes are TRBV6-6 and TRBJ1-6; D uncertain. This CDR3 has 15 amino acids. The V and J ends lost 0 bases and 7 bases respectively, with 10 bases between them. Germline lookup yields CDR1 MNHNY and CDR2 SVGAGI (reference sequence). This CDR3 is CASSYSTGSNSPLHF. The CDR3 DNA follows: TGTGCCAGCAGTTACTCGACTGGGAGCAATTCACCCCTCCACTTT.

This clone has only a few counts. This chain joins TRBV19 and TRBJ1-4; no clear D. Germline V CDR1 and CDR2: LNHDA, SQIVND (reference sequence). V was clipped by 5 bases and J by 3 bases, with 10 bases between them. This CDR3 region has 14 residues. This CDR3 reads CASSRTVSNEKLFF. The CDR3 DNA sequence: TGTGCCAGTAGTCGGACTGTATCTAATGAAAAACTGTTTTTT.

This clone was counted once. The rearrangement links TRBV29-1 to TRBJ2-7, with 7 positions matching TRBD1. CDR3 length: 12 residues. Germline CDR1 is SQVTM and CDR2 is ANQGSEA. J gave up 5 bases and V 6 bases, and 7 bases lay outside the gene matches. CDR3 sequence reads: CSVGVRGHEQYF. The CDR3 DNA is TGCAGCGTGGGGGTTAGGGGGCACGAGCAGTACTTC.

V is TRBV6-1 and J is TRBJ1-5; perhaps TRBD1 as D (6 bases). The germline V gene encodes CDR1 MNHNS and CDR2 SASEGT. Trimming stripped 6 bases from V and 1 base from J, with 13 bases between. This CDR3 comprises 15 residues. The CDR3 loop is CASRIGTPSNQPQHF. In DNA form, the CDR3 reads TGTGCCAGCAGGATCGGGACACCAAGCAATCAGCCCCAGCATTTT.

The chain has TRBV7-2 and TRBJ2-7; weak D call: TRBD2 (5 bases). V was trimmed by 1 base and J by 12 bases, leaving 22 bases between them. This CDR3 is built from 15 residues. Germline lookup yields CDR1 SGHTA and CDR2 FQGNSA. The CDR3 here is CASSLDQAGLSGVYF. CDR3 in DNA: TGTGCCAGCAGCTTAGATCAGGCCGGGTTGTCCGGGGTGTACTTC.

The CDR3 loop reads CASSISPSSGVLTF. The CDR3 DNA reads TGTGCCAGTAGTATATCACCTTCAAGCGGCGTCCTGACTTTC. The J gene is TRBJ2-6, the V gene TRBV19; a weak D match, TRBD2 (5 bases). Trimming pared 2 bases from V and 12 bases from J, leaving 14 bases between. This CDR3 region has 14 residues. Germline V lookup: CDR1 LNHDA, CDR2 SQIVND (reference sequence).

The J gene is TRBJ2-1, the V gene TRBV2; 7 bases agree with TRBD2. Per the germline V gene, CDR1 is SNHLY and CDR2 is FYNNEI. Trimming took 4 bases from V and 6 from J; bases not matched to a gene: 18. The CDR3 is made up of 18 amino acids. Here the CDR3 DNA reads TGTGCCAGCAGTGGGGCGGGAGTCCGAGCGGTAGCGGGCAATGAGCAGTTCTTC. This sequence encodes CASSGAGVRAVAGNEQFF. The whole variable domain, filled in from reference TRBV2 and TRBJ2-1, reads EPEVTQTPSHQVTQMGQEVILRCVPISNHLYFYWYRQILGQKVEFLVSFYNNEISEKSEIFDDQFSVERPDGSNFTLKIRSTKLEDSAMYFCASSGAGVRAVAGNEQFFGPGTRLTVL.

This chain uses TRBV18 with TRBJ2-7; a possible D gene is TRBD2 (6 bases). The CDR3 covers 13 residues. V was cut by 4 bases and J by 5 bases, with 12 bases left in between. Per germline, CDR1 KGHSH and CDR2 LQKENI. The CDR3 loop is CASSRDGGDEQYF. DNA for the CDR3: TGTGCCAGCTCACGGGACGGCGGGGACGAGCAGTACTTC.

The V and J genes are TRBV7-2 and TRBJ2-2, with 8 bases matching TRBD2. This CDR3 region has 16 residues. Germline loops: CDR1 SGHTA, CDR2 FQGNSA. The V segment lost 5 bases and the J segment 7 bases; nucleotides outside the gene matches: 12. The chain's CDR3 is CASSPLGGGRGGELFF. CDR3 nucleotides: TGTGCCAGCAGCCCGCTTGGCGGGGGGCGCGGCGGGGAGCTGTTTTTT.

This clone came up a few times. This chain connects TRBV10-1 to TRBJ2-1; 7 bases fit TRBD2. Germline assignment: CDR1 WNHNN and CDR2 SYGVQD (reference sequence). V lost 4 bases to trimming and J lost 7 bases; unmatched junction nucleotides: 7. The CDR3 is 14 residues long. CDR3 loop: CASSAAGEGNEQFF. The CDR3 nucleotides are TGCGCCAGCAGTGCGGCGGGAGAAGGAAATGAGCAGTTCTTC.

V gene TRBV18 combines with J gene TRBJ2-3, with a tentative D call TRBD2 (6 bases). CDR1 is KGHSH, CDR2 LQKENI, per germline. CDR3 size: 16 residues. Trimming pared 2 bases from V and 4 bases from J, leaving 16 bases between. Here the CDR3 reads CASSPAGTEGADTQYF. The CDR3, as DNA: TGTGCCAGCTCACCAGCAGGAACGGAGGGCGCAGATACGCAGTATTTT.

The CDR3 here is CASSFPGTGNSEAFF. DNA for the CDR3: TGTGCCAGCAGCTTTCCCGGGACAGGGAATAGTGAAGCTTTCTTT. The chain links TRBV11-2 to TRBJ1-1, with 9 bases lining up with TRBD1. Germline values: CDR1 SGHAT, CDR2 FQNNGV. V trimming: 3 bases; J trimming: 7 bases; junction bases outside the gene matches: 9. The CDR3 contains 15 residues.

The CDR3 coding sequence is TGTGCCTGGAGTGGGGGAGGCGGGGAGACCCAGTACTTC. Translated: CAWSGGGGETQYF. The chain is built from TRBV30 and TRBJ2-5; tentatively, D is TRBD2 (6 bases). The germline CDR1 and CDR2 sequences are GTSNPN and SVGIG (reference sequence). V was clipped by 1 base and J by 5 bases, with 11 bases between them. The length of the CDR3 is 13 residues.

The CDR3 coding sequence is TGTGCCAGCAGTTTACGACAGGGGCCTCAGCCCCAGCATTTT. This translates into CASSLRQGPQPQHF. The gene calls are TRBV28 and TRBJ1-5, with TRBD1 identical over 8 bases. Per germline, CDR1 MDHEN and CDR2 SYDVKM. This CDR3 is built from 14 residues. The trim removed 2 bases at V and 6 bases at J, leaving 3 bases unmatched.